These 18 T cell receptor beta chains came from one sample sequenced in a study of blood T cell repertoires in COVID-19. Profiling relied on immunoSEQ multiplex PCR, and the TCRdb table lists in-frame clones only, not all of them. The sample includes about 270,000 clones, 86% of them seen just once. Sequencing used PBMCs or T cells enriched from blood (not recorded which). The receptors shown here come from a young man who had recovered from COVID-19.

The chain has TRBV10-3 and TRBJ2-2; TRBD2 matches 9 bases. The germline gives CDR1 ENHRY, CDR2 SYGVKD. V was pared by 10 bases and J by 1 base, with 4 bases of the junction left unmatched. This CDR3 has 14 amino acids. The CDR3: CATRLAENTGELFF. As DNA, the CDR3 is TGTGCCACGAGACTAGCGGAGAACACCGGGGAGCTGTTTTTT.

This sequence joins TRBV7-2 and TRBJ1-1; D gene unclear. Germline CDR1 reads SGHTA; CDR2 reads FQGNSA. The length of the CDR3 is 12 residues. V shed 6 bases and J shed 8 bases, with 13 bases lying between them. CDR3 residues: CASSRRTSEAFF. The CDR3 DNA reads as TGTGCCAGCAGTCGGAGAACATCAGAAGCTTTCTTT.

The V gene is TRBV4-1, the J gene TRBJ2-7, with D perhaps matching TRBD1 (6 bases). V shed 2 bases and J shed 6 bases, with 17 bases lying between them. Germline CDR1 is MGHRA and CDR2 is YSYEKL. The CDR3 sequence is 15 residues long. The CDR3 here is CASSQNTRTEGEQYF. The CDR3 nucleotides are TGCGCCAGCAGCCAAAACACTCGGACAGAAGGCGAGCAGTACTTC.

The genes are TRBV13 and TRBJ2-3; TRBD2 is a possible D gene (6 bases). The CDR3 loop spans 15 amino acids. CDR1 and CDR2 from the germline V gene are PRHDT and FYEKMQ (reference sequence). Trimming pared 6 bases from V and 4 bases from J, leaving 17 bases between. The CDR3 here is CASRPPRERPDTQYF. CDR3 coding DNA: TGTGCCAGCAGACCCCCTCGGGAGAGACCAGATACGCAGTATTTT.

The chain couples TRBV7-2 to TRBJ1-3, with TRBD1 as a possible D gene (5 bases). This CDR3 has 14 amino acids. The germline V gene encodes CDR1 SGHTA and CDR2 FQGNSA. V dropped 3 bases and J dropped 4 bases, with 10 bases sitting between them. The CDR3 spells CASSFVGVGNTIYF. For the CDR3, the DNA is TGTGCCAGCAGCTTTGTAGGGGTGGGAAACACCATATATTTT.

The chain's CDR3 is CASSFLGTGDGEAFF. In DNA form, the CDR3 reads TGTGCCAGCAGTTTTCTCGGGACAGGGGATGGGGAAGCTTTCTTT. V usage is TRBV27 and J usage is TRBJ1-1; TRBD1 matches at 10 bases. V dropped 3 bases and J dropped 8; count of bases not matched to a gene: 9. The CDR3 consists of 15 residues. Germline V gene sequence: CDR1 MNHEY, CDR2 SMNVEV (reference sequence).

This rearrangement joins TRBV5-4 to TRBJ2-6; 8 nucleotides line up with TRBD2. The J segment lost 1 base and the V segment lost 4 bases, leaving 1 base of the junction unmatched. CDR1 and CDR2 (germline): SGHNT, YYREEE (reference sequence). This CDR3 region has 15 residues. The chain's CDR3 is CASSGGGSGANVLTF. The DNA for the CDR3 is TGTGCCAGCAGCGGCGGGGGGTCTGGGGCCAACGTCCTGACTTTC.

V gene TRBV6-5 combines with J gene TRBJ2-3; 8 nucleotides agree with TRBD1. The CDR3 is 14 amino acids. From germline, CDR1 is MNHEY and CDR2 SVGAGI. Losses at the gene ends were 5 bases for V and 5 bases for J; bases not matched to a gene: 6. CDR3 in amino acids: CASSRDRGEDTQYF. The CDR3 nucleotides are TGTGCCAGCAGTCGCGACAGGGGAGAAGATACGCAGTATTTT.

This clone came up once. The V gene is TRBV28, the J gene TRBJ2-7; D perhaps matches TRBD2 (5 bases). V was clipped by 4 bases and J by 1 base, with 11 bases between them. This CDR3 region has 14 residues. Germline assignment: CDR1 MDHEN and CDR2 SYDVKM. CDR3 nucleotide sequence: TGTGCCAGCAGTTACGGACTTGGTTCCTACGAGCAGTACTTC. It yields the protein CASSYGLGSYEQYF.

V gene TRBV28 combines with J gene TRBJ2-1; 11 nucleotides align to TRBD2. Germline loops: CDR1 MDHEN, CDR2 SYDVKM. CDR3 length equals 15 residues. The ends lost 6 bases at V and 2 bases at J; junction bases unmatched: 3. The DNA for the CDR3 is TGTGCCAGCAGCCTAGCGGGAGGCCCCTACAATGAGCAGTTCTTC. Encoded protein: CASSLAGGPYNEQFF.

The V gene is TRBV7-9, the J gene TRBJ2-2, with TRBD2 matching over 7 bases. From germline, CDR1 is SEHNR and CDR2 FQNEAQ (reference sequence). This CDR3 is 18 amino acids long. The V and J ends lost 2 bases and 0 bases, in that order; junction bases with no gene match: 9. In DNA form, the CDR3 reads TGTGCCAGCAGCTTAACTAGCGCCAAGACCGCGAACACCGGGGAGCTGTTTTTT. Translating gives CASSLTSAKTANTGELFF.

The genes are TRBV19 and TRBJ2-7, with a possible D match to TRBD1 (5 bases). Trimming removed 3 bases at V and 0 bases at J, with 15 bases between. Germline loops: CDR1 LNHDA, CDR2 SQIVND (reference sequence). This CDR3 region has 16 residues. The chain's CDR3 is CASSISPTEFSYEQYF. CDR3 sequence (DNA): TGTGCCAGTAGTATTTCGCCGACAGAGTTCTCCTACGAGCAGTACTTC.

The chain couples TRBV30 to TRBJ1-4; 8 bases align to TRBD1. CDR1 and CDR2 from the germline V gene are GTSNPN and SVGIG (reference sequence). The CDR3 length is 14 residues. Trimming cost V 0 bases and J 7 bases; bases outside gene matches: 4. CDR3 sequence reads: CAWSVGQGGEKLFF. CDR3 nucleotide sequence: TGTGCCTGGAGTGTAGGACAGGGTGGTGAAAAACTGTTTTTT.

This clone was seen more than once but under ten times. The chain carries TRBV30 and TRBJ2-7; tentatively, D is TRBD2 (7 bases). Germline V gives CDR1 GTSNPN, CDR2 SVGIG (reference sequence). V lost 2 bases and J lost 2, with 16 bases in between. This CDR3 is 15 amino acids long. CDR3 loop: CAWSFAGAGAYEQYF. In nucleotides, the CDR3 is TGTGCCTGGAGTTTTGCGGGGGCCGGGGCCTACGAGCAGTACTTC.

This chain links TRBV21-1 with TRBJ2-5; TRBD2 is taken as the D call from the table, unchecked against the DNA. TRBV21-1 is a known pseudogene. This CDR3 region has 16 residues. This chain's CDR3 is CASSKGWTSPWETQYF. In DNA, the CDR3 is TGTGCCAGCAGCAAAGGGTGGACTAGCCCTTGGGAGACCCAGTACTTC.

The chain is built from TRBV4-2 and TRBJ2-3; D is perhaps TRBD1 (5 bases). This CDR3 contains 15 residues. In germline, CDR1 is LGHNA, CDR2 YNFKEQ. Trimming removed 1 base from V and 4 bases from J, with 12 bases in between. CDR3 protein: CASSQGAGLPDTQYF. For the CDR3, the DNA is TGTGCCAGCAGCCAAGGGGCAGGGCTCCCAGATACGCAGTATTTT.

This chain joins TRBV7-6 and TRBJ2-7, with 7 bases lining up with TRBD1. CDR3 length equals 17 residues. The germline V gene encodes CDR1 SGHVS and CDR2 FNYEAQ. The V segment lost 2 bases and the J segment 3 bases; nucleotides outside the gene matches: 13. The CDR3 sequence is CASSLSPTGTVVYEQYF. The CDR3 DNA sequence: TGTGCCAGCAGCTTATCGCCGACCGGGACAGTGGTCTACGAGCAGTACTTC.

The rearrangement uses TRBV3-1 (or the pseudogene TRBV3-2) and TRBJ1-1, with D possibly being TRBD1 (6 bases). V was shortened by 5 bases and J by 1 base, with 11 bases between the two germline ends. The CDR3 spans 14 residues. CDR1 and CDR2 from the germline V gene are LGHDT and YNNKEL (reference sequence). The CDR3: CASSFLQGNTEAFF. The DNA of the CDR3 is TGTGCCAGCAGCTTCTTACAGGGGAACACTGAAGCTTTCTTT.